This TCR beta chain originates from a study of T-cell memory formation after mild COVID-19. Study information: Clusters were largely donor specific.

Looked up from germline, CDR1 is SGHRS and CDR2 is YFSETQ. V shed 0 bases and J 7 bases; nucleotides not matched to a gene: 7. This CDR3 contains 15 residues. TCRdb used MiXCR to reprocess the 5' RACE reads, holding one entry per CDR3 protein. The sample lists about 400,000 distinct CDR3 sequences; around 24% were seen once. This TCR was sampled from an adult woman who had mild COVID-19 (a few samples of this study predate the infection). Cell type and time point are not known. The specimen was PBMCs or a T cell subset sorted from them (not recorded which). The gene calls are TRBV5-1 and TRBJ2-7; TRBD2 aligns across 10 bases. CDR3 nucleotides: TGCGCCAGCAGCTTGGAACCTAGCGGGGGCTGGGAGCAGTACTTC. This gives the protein CASSLEPSGGWEQYF.